The TCR beta chain under discussion was sequenced for a study of cytomegalovirus exposure and HLA in healthy donors. At the level of the study: Prior work identified around 120 million unique TCR beta sequences in about 179 million T cells. Study-wide results and limits: The sole available immune exposure information was CMV serostatus. Rarity marked most TCR sequences, yet some public TCRs occurred in many donors.

Samples came from healthy bone marrow donors. V lost 3 bases and J 13 bases, leaving 13 bases between the germline ends. The germline CDR1 and CDR2 sequences are SNHLY and FYNNEI. The CDR3 has 13 amino acids. The primer mix had 60 Vbeta and 13 Jbeta primers. The repertoire was sequenced with immunoSEQ multiplex PCR; TCRdb's copy has only in-frame clones and lacks some. Of about 160,000 clones listed, over 70% were seen once; the top ten hold approximately 4.5%. Notes on this clone: Antigen unknown.

The chain carries TRBV2 and TRBJ1-6; D not certain. Sequencing was carried out using PBMCs. The source of this sequence is a man younger than 45 in good health and CMV-seronegative. CDR3 nucleotide sequence: TGTGCCAGCAGTGAGCTCAAGGTGGAGCCCCTCCACTTT. Translated, it gives CASSELKVEPLHF.